This T cell receptor beta chain was observed in a study of cytomegalovirus exposure and HLA in healthy donors. CDR3 size: 16 residues. Germline V gene lookup returns CDR1 SGHRS and CDR2 YFSETQ. V lost 5 bases, J lost 5 bases, and 22 bases lay in between. Profiling relied on immunoSEQ multiplex PCR, and the TCRdb table lists in-frame clones only, not all of them. This table has more than 300,000 clones, 75% to 90% appearing once. This clone was detected only once. The chain employs TRBV5-1 and TRBJ2-5, with D possibly being TRBD2 (5 bases). The receptor's source is a woman younger than 30 in good health and CMV-seronegative. The sample taken for sequencing was PBMCs. CDR3 sequence: CASSLGAGLLGETQYF. CDR3 in DNA: TGCGCCAGCAGTCTGGGTGCGGGCCTATTAGGCGAGACCCAGTACTTC.